Presented here are 24 T cell receptor beta chains from one specimen sequenced in a study of PD-L1 blockade in urothelial cancer. The protocol was immunoSEQ multiplex PCR, while the TCRdb copy is restricted to in-frame clones and leaves out a portion. This sample has 95,000 to 130,000 clones, with roughly 91% found just once. Time point in this sample: peripheral blood 6 weeks after treatment start. Specimen: PBMCs, collected around atezolizumab (anti-PD-L1) treatment. These receptor sequences come from a man aged 55-75 years with urothelial cancer.

The gene calls are TRBV9 and TRBJ2-3; TRBD2 agrees at 12 bases. The germline gives CDR1 SGDLS, CDR2 YYNGEE. This CDR3 comprises 16 residues. The trim removed 2 bases at V and 3 bases at J, leaving 4 bases unmatched. The CDR3 coding sequence is TGTGCCAGCAGCGTGCTAGCGGGAGGGCTTACAGATACGCAGTATTTT. Its protein is CASSVLAGGLTDTQYF.

The chain recombines TRBV7-8 with TRBJ2-2; possible D gene TRBD1, 6 bases. Per germline, CDR1 SGHVS and CDR2 FQNEAQ. The CDR3 loop spans 16 amino acids. Trimming took off 5 bases at V and 4 bases at J, with 17 bases between the two ends. The CDR3 loop is CASSPGTRFITGELFF. The CDR3 nucleotides are TGTGCCAGCAGCCCGGGGACACGTTTTATCACCGGGGAGCTGTTTTTT.

The rearrangement links TRBV5-1 to TRBJ2-3; D might be TRBD1 (5 bases). Germline V lookup: CDR1 SGHRS, CDR2 YFSETQ. The CDR3 loop spans 16 amino acids. With 0 bases removed from V and 3 bases from J, the gap between germline ends came to 14 bases. CDR3 nucleotide sequence: TGCGCCAGCAGCTTGGCCGTTGACAGTACGACAGATACGCAGTATTTT. Its protein is CASSLAVDSTTDTQYF.

The V call is TRBV11-2, the J call TRBJ2-7; 7 bases match TRBD1. V was clipped by 3 bases and J by 5 bases; unmatched bases: 4. Germline V CDR1 and CDR2: SGHAT, FQNNGV. The CDR3 length is 13 residues. In DNA form, the CDR3 reads TGTGCCAGCAGCTTCACAACAGGGGACGAGCAGTACTTC. Translated: CASSFTTGDEQYF.

In nucleotides, the CDR3 is TGTGCCAGCTGCACGGCAGGGGCCCTTAGCAATCAGCCCCAGCATTTT. It yields the protein CASCTAGALSNQPQHF. This chain joins TRBV28 and TRBJ1-5; D possibly corresponds to TRBD1 (6 bases). CDR3 size: 16 residues. Germline V CDR1 and CDR2: MDHEN, SYDVKM. Trimming pared 8 bases from V and 0 bases from J, leaving 17 bases between. Supplemented by reference TRBV28 and TRBJ1-5, the full variable domain reads DVKVTQSSRYLVKRTGEKVFLECVQDMDHENMFWYRQDPGLGLRLIYFSYDVKMKEKGDIPEGYSVSREKKERFSLILESASTNQTSMYLCASCTAGALSNQPQHFGDGTRLSIL.

The V gene is TRBV7-9, the J gene TRBJ2-7; D gene unclear. Trimming cost V 1 base and J 5 bases, with 12 bases left between them. The germline V gene encodes CDR1 SEHNR and CDR2 FQNEAQ (reference sequence). The CDR3 contains 14 residues. This CDR3 is CASSLDNIIHEQYF. CDR3 nucleotides: TGTGCCAGCAGCTTAGATAATATTATCCACGAGCAGTACTTC. Filled out from reference TRBV7-9 and TRBJ2-7, the complete variable domain reads DTGVSQNPRHKITKRGQNVTFRCDPISEHNRLYWYRQTLGQGPEFLTYFQNEAQLEKSRLLSDRFSAERPKGSFSTLEIQRTEQGDSAMYLCASSLDNIIHEQYFGPGTRLTVT.

The rearrangement joins TRBV30 to TRBJ2-2; tentatively, D is TRBD1 (5 bases). Germline V gene data show CDR1 as GTSNPN and CDR2 as SVGIG (reference sequence). The germline V and J ends were trimmed by 0 bases and 7 bases, with 18 bases remaining between them. This CDR3 region has 16 residues. CDR3 sequence: CAWSVNQGKADGELFF. The CDR3 DNA reads as TGTGCCTGGAGTGTAAATCAGGGTAAGGCAGACGGGGAGCTGTTTTTT.

The chain combines TRBV6-5 with TRBJ2-1; D is uncertain. V lost 0 bases and J 8 bases, leaving 14 bases between the germline ends. CDR3 length equals 15 residues. The germline CDR1 and CDR2 sequences are MNHEY and SVGAGI. CDR3 in amino acids: CASSYSAVRSDEQFF. Here the CDR3 DNA reads TGTGCCAGCAGTTACTCGGCGGTCCGCTCCGATGAGCAGTTCTTC.

The chain links TRBV10-1 to TRBJ1-1, with D possibly being TRBD1 (6 bases). The CDR3 totals 14 residues. V was cut by 5 bases and J by 1 base, with 11 bases left in between. CDR1 WNHNN and CDR2 SYGVQD come from the germline V gene (reference sequence). The CDR3 DNA is TGCGCCAGCAGTTCACAGGGATCGAACACTGAAGCTTTCTTT. It yields the protein CASSSQGSNTEAFF.

The chain uses TRBV18 and TRBJ1-5; TRBD1 aligns across 7 bases. Per germline, CDR1 KGHSH and CDR2 LQKENI. Unmatched junction bases numbered 5, after V lost 3 bases and J lost 3 bases. The CDR3 is made up of 15 amino acids. CDR3 sequence reads: CASSPAGGFNQPQHF. CDR3 DNA: TGTGCCAGCTCACCGGCAGGGGGATTCAATCAGCCCCAGCATTTT.

The chain carries TRBV7-2 and TRBJ2-2; D is perhaps TRBD1 (5 bases). The ends were cut back, 0 bases at V and 7 bases at J, with 15 bases in the middle. The germline V gene has CDR1 SGHTA and CDR2 FQGNSA. The CDR3 runs to 16 residues. Here the CDR3 reads CASSLARRGAGGELFF. Here the CDR3 DNA reads TGTGCCAGCAGCTTAGCGCGAAGGGGCGCCGGCGGGGAGCTGTTTTTT.

The V call is TRBV11-3, the J call TRBJ1-2; no firm D call. The CDR3 sequence is 13 residues long. Germline assignment: CDR1 SGHNT and CDR2 YENEEA. Trimming left V 0 bases short and J 8 bases short, with 10 bases between. CDR3 in amino acids: CASSLEFGSGYTF. CDR3 nucleotides: TGTGCCAGCAGCTTAGAGTTCGGGAGCGGCTACACCTTC.

The chain combines TRBV5-4 with TRBJ2-5, with D perhaps matching TRBD1 (6 bases). This CDR3 region has 14 residues. CDR1 is SGHNT, CDR2 YYREEE, per germline (reference sequence). Between the trimmed V and J ends, which lost 3 bases and 5 bases, there was a span of 14 bases. CDR3 loop: CASSSEGGRETQYF. CDR3 nucleotide sequence: TGTGCCAGCAGCTCCGAAGGGGGAAGGGAGACCCAGTACTTC. The full variable domain, in which reference TRBV5-4 and TRBJ2-5 provide the parts outside the CDR3, is ETGVTQSPTHLIKTRGQQVTLRCSSQSGHNTVSWYQQALGQGPQFIFQYYREEENGRGNFPPRFSGLQFPNYSSELNVNALELDDSALYLCASSSEGGRETQYFGPGTRLLVL.

V usage is TRBV5-1 and J usage is TRBJ1-3, with D perhaps matching TRBD1 (5 bases). CDR1 SGHRS and CDR2 YFSETQ come from the germline V gene. Trimming cost V 2 bases and J 3 bases, with 33 bases left between them. The CDR3 totals 22 residues. The CDR3 spells CASSLAPWRDASTPVNGNTIYF. Written as DNA, the CDR3 is TGCGCCAGCAGCTTAGCCCCGTGGCGGGACGCATCAACCCCCGTGAATGGAAACACCATATATTTT. Based on the CDR3 plus reference TRBV5-1 and TRBJ1-3, the full variable domain is KAGVTQTPRYLIKTRGQQVTLSCSPISGHRSVSWYQQTPGQGLQFLFEYFSETQRNKGNFPGRFSGRQFSNSRSEMNVSTLELGDSALYLCASSLAPWRDASTPVNGNTIYFGEGSWLTVV.

The gene calls are TRBV28 and TRBJ1-2, with D perhaps matching TRBD1 (5 bases). CDR1 and CDR2 (germline): MDHEN, SYDVKM. The CDR3 contains 12 residues. The V end lost 8 bases, the J end lost 3 bases, and 10 bases lay between the germline ends. This CDR3 is CASSGADYGYTF. The CDR3 DNA reads TGTGCCAGCTCTGGGGCAGACTATGGCTACACCTTC.

The gene calls are TRBV6-6 and TRBJ1-1, with TRBD1 matching over 8 bases. The CDR3 extends over 14 amino acids. J gave up 1 base and V 6 bases, and 4 bases lay outside the gene matches. Germline V lookup: CDR1 MNHNY, CDR2 SVGAGI (reference sequence). The chain's CDR3 is CASSDRGGNTEAFF. CDR3 DNA: TGTGCCAGCAGCGACAGGGGAGGGAACACTGAAGCTTTCTTT.

The rearrangement uses TRBV9 and TRBJ2-1; a weak D match, TRBD1 (5 bases). V was clipped by 2 bases and J by 2 bases, with 11 bases between them. The germline V gene encodes CDR1 SGDLS and CDR2 YYNGEE. The CDR3 length is 15 residues. The CDR3 coding sequence is TGTGCCAGCAGCGTGGACAACCCTACCTACAATGAGCAGTTCTTC. It is translated as CASSVDNPTYNEQFF.

The V call is TRBV6-1, the J call TRBJ2-1; 9 bases line up with TRBD1. The junction had 9 bases not matched to a gene; V was cut back by 6 bases and J by 0 bases. The germline gives CDR1 MNHNS, CDR2 SASEGT. This CDR3 has 17 amino acids. CDR3 sequence (DNA): TGTGCCAGCAGGGAAAACGGACAGGGGAGCTCCTACAATGAGCAGTTCTTC. Protein sequence: CASRENGQGSSYNEQFF.

The rearrangement joins TRBV28 to TRBJ1-5; the D is unclear. Trimming took off 10 bases at V and 4 bases at J, with 14 bases between the two ends. The V gene's germline CDR1 is MDHEN and CDR2 SYDVKM. There are 13 residues in the CDR3. CDR3 sequence: CATSNRPNQPQHF. The CDR3 nucleotides read TGTGCCACCTCCAACAGACCAAATCAGCCCCAGCATTTT.

The chain has TRBV7-2 and TRBJ2-5, with 8 bases matching TRBD1. The germline gives CDR1 SGHTA, CDR2 FQGNSA. Trimming took 3 bases from V and 7 from J; bases not matched to a gene: 10. The CDR3 contains 15 residues. Written as DNA, the CDR3 is TGTGCCAGCAGCTTCCTCGGACAGGGTGGAGGGACCCAGTACTTC. Its translation: CASSFLGQGGGTQYF.

This rearrangement joins TRBV27 to TRBJ1-5; D unclear. The V end was cut by 6 bases, the J end by 0 bases, with 9 bases between. The CDR3 is 14 residues long. The germline gives CDR1 MNHEY, CDR2 SMNVEV (reference sequence). CDR3 coding DNA: TGTGCCAGCAGCCCTTTTAGTAGCAATCAGCCCCAGCATTTT. Amino acid sequence: CASSPFSSNQPQHF.

This clone has a single count. V usage is TRBV29-1 and J usage is TRBJ1-1; D perhaps matches TRBD1 (5 bases). The CDR3 runs to 13 residues. Trimming left V 1 base short and J 5 bases short, with 11 bases between. Germline loops: CDR1 SQVTM, CDR2 ANQGSEA. CDR3 sequence reads: CSVEGGTGTEAFF. In nucleotides, the CDR3 is TGCAGCGTTGAAGGAGGGACTGGGACTGAAGCTTTCTTT.

V and J are TRBV4-2 and TRBJ2-3; 10 bases align to TRBD2. Per germline, CDR1 LGHNA and CDR2 YNFKEQ. The V and J ends lost 3 bases and 5 bases, in that order; junction bases with no gene match: 5. The CDR3 length is 15 residues. CDR3 DNA: TGTGCCAGCAGCCAGCAGCTAGCGGGGGAAGATACGCAGTATTTT. It encodes CASSQQLAGEDTQYF.

The chain employs TRBV7-9 and TRBJ1-1, with D possibly TRBD1 on 6 matching bases. The V gene's germline CDR1 is SEHNR and CDR2 FQNEAQ (reference sequence). V lost 5 bases and J lost 11, with 18 bases in between. The CDR3 is made up of 13 amino acids. The CDR3 DNA reads as TGTGCCAGCAGCAGGTCGGACAGCCCGCGGGCTTTCTTT. This encodes CASSRSDSPRAFF.